Below, 18 T cell receptor beta chains from the same sample are listed, as sequenced in a study of T cells in Graves' hyperthyroidism and ophthalmopathy. RNA transcripts provided the source from which TCR beta CDR3 regions were amplified. Carried out on the TCR CDR3, a first-round RT-PCR used the HTBI primer set. TCRdb reanalysed the multiplex PCR reads using MiXCR and keeps one entry per CDR3 protein. There are about 200,000 distinct CDR3 sequences in the sample; around 18% occur only once, and 44% lies in the top ten. The specimen sequenced was blood. The receptors stem from a man aged 35-49 years with Graves' hyperthyroidism.

This clonotype has at least ten counts. This sequence joins TRBV6-1 and TRBJ1-3; tentatively, D is TRBD1 (6 bases). CDR1 MNHNS and CDR2 SASEGT come from the germline V gene. Deletions cut 6 bases from V and 1 base from J, with 10 bases between. The CDR3 spans 14 residues. This CDR3 reads CASSRTASGNTIYF. CDR3 bases: TGTGCCAGCAGCAGGACAGCGTCTGGAAACACCATATATTTT.

The chain carries TRBV20-1 and TRBJ2-5, with TRBD2 matching over 12 bases. CDR3 length equals 17 residues. The V gene's germline CDR1 is DFQATT and CDR2 SNEGSKA (reference sequence). J gave up 4 bases and V 3 bases, and 12 bases lay outside the gene matches. CDR3 in amino acids: CSASPSGGVHRRETQYF. As DNA, the CDR3 is TGCAGTGCTAGTCCTAGCGGGGGGGTCCACAGAAGAGAGACCCAGTACTTC.

This clonotype appeared many times. V usage is TRBV7-9 and J usage is TRBJ2-5; TRBD2 matches at 12 bases. V shed 3 bases, J shed 1 base, and the junction held 3 bases outside the gene matches. The CDR3 has 16 amino acids. Looked up from germline, CDR1 is SEHNR and CDR2 is FQNEAQ (reference sequence). CDR3 DNA sequence: TGTGCCAGCAGCTTCAGACTAGCGGGGGTCCAAGAGACCCAGTACTTC. It is translated as CASSFRLAGVQETQYF.

This clonotype was observed at least ten times. The chain is built from TRBV20-1 and TRBJ2-1; 9 bases line up with TRBD2. CDR3 size: 16 residues. Germline trimming cut 0 bases from V and 0 bases from J; bases unmatched to any gene: 3. The germline V gene encodes CDR1 DFQATT and CDR2 SNEGSKA (reference sequence). The CDR3 is CSARDGSGSSYNEQFF. The CDR3 DNA reads as TGCAGTGCTAGAGATGGTAGCGGGAGCTCCTACAATGAGCAGTTCTTC.

This clonotype appeared a few times. CDR3 loop: CSVDRGANKQYF. In DNA, the CDR3 is TGCAGCGTCGACCGGGGGGCGAACAAGCAGTACTTC. The chain recombines TRBV29-1 with TRBJ2-7; maybe TRBD2 (7 bases). The CDR3 is 12 residues long. The germline V gene encodes CDR1 SQVTM and CDR2 ANQGSEA. V was clipped by 6 bases and J by 8 bases, with 17 bases between them.

This clonotype was seen repeatedly, ten times or more. The rearrangement joins TRBV6-1 to TRBJ2-7; possibly TRBD2 for D (6 bases). Germline V gene data show CDR1 as MNHNS and CDR2 as SASEGT. This CDR3 comprises 15 residues. Deletions cut 1 base from V and 6 bases from J, with 16 bases between. Written as DNA, the CDR3 is TGTGCCAGCAGTGAAGTGGGCCGCGAGGGAGGCGAGCAGTACTTC. Amino acids: CASSEVGREGGEQYF.

This clonotype was counted between two and nine times. Likely a read error: the CDR3 ends without its conserved phenylalanine or tryptophan. The rearrangement joins TRBV6-1 to TRBJ2-5; D gene uncertain. The CDR3 contains 15 residues. Between the trimmed V and J ends, which lost 2 bases and 2 bases, there was a span of 12 bases. CDR1 is MNHNS and CDR2 is SASEGT in the germline V gene. Here the CDR3 DNA reads TGTGCCAGCAGTGAAATGACGAGTAGACAAGAGACCCAGTACCTC. Protein: CASSEMTSRQETQYL.

This clonotype occurred many times. The CDR3 nucleotides read TGTGCCAGCAGTTTACCACAGGGGGGGAACACTGAAGCTTTCTTT. It encodes CASSLPQGGNTEAFF. This chain connects TRBV28 to TRBJ1-1; 8 nucleotides line up with TRBD1. Germline loops: CDR1 MDHEN, CDR2 SYDVKM. The V and J ends lost 2 bases and 1 base, in that order; junction bases with no gene match: 3. The CDR3 covers 15 residues.

This clonotype was recorded a few times. The junction differs from germline at one of its ends, possibly a read error. The chain has TRBV6-2 or TRBV6-3 and TRBJ2-1, with D possibly matching TRBD2 (6 bases). The CDR3 loop spans 15 amino acids. Germline V gene lookup returns CDR1 MNHEY and CDR2 SVGEGT. CDR3 sequence reads: CASISDGSPSNEQFF. CDR3 nucleotides: TGCGCCAGCATAAGTGACGGGAGCCCTTCCAATGAGCAGTTCTTC.

This rearrangement joins TRBV20-1 to TRBJ2-4; D not resolved. The CDR3 extends over 13 amino acids. Trimming removed 5 bases at V and 1 base at J, with 9 bases between. Germline V gives CDR1 DFQATT, CDR2 SNEGSKA (reference sequence). CDR3: CSAGILAKNIQYF. DNA for the CDR3: TGCAGTGCTGGGATATTGGCCAAAAACATTCAGTACTTC.

In this sample, this clonotype turned up many times. Here the CDR3 DNA reads TGTGCCAGCAGACGGACCTATAATTCACCCCTCCACTTT. This encodes CASRRTYNSPLHF. This chain links TRBV28 with TRBJ1-6; unclear D gene. V shed 6 bases and J shed 2 bases, with 5 bases lying between them. CDR3 length: 13 amino acids. Germline V lookup: CDR1 MDHEN, CDR2 SYDVKM.

Concerning this clonotype itself: A much larger clone is a single base away; this may be a read error. The chain links TRBV15 to TRBJ2-3, with a possible D match to TRBD1 (5 bases). Germline CDR1 and CDR2: LNHNV and YYDKDF (reference sequence). The CDR3 totals 13 residues. V was shortened by 5 bases and J by 2 bases, with 8 bases between the two germline ends. This chain's CDR3 is CATSLGDTDTQYF. In DNA form, the CDR3 reads TGTGCCACCAGCTTAGGGGACACAGATACGCAGTATTTT. Complete variable domain (other parts from reference TRBV15 and TRBJ2-3): DAMVIQNPRYQVTQFGKPVTLSCSQTLNHNVMYWYQQKSSQAPKLLFHYYDKDFNNEADTPDNFQSRRPNTSFCFLDIRSPGLGDTAMYLCATSLGDTDTQYFGPGTRLTVL.

The V and J genes are TRBV9 and TRBJ2-1; possible D gene TRBD2, 6 bases. The germline V gene encodes CDR1 SGDLS and CDR2 YYNGEE. V was trimmed by 3 bases and J by 5 bases, leaving 15 bases between them. The CDR3 spans 15 residues. The DNA for the CDR3 is TGTGCCAGCAGCGGCGGTGGGGGGACCCACAATGAGCAGTTCTTC. Residues: CASSGGGGTHNEQFF.

This clonotype was seen repeatedly, ten times or more. V is TRBV3-1 and J is TRBJ2-5, with TRBD2 as a possible D gene (6 bases). V lost 3 bases, J lost 2 bases, and 13 bases lay in between. Germline assignment: CDR1 LGHDT and CDR2 YNNKEL (reference sequence). The CDR3 length is 15 residues. In DNA, the CDR3 is TGTGCCAGCAGCCAGCACCCCGGGGGACAAGAGACCCAGTACTTC. Translating it yields CASSQHPGGQETQYF.

This clonotype appeared many times. V usage is TRBV6-2 or TRBV6-3 and J usage is TRBJ1-1; TRBD1 might be the D (5 bases). Between the trimmed V and J ends, which lost 5 bases and 0 bases, there was a span of 7 bases. The CDR3 runs 13 residues. The germline CDR1 and CDR2 sequences are MNHEY and SVGEGT. This CDR3 reads CASSTTVNTEAFF. The CDR3 coding sequence is TGTGCCAGCAGTACGACAGTGAACACTGAAGCTTTCTTT.

This chain links TRBV11-1 with TRBJ2-5, with 9 bases matching TRBD2. The ends lost 1 base at V and 6 bases at J; junction bases unmatched: 9. This CDR3 comprises 16 residues. Germline loops: CDR1 SGHAT, CDR2 FQDESV (reference sequence). This CDR3 is CASSLVRLADLKTQYF. The CDR3 DNA reads TGTGCCAGCAGCTTAGTTAGACTAGCGGACTTGAAGACCCAGTACTTC.

V usage is TRBV6-1 and J usage is TRBJ1-2; D might be TRBD1 (6 bases). CDR3 length equals 12 residues. Trimming took off 5 bases at V and 5 bases at J, with 9 bases between the two ends. Germline V CDR1 and CDR2: MNHNS, SASEGT. The CDR3 is CASSRTEYGYTF. CDR3 nucleotide sequence: TGTGCCAGCAGTCGGACAGAGTATGGCTACACCTTC.

This clonotype was detected only once. The V gene is TRBV10-3, the J gene TRBJ1-4; D perhaps matches TRBD1 (5 bases). Trimming removed 5 bases at V and 8 bases at J, with 9 bases between. This CDR3 has 12 amino acids. The V gene's germline CDR1 is ENHRY and CDR2 SYGVKD. This CDR3 is CAISMGTEKLFF. The CDR3 bases are TGTGCCATCAGTATGGGGACCGAAAAACTGTTTTTT.